A selection of T cell receptor beta chains follows, all from one sample in a study of identical twins. TCRdb recomputed calls from the 5' RACE reads with MiXCR, one row per CDR3 protein. In the table there are about 720,000 distinct CDR3 sequences, roughly 20% of which are singletons. These data also formed part of another study, on T cells expressing NK-cell markers.

The sequencing input was PBMCs. The receptors were gathered from a woman aged 18-35 years in good health. The CDR3 runs from the conserved cysteine through the conserved F or W. The order of the fields is J gene, D gene, clone size, V gene, CDR3 protein, CDR3 DNA. A D gene is named only where the DNA matches it firmly. Where a row states a size, it is once, few, many or the class of an expanded clone; other rows omit it.

j_call: TRBJ2-1
d_call: TRBD1
clone_size: -
v_call: TRBV20-1
cdr3_aa: CSARDLQGAGSYNEQFF
cdr3_nt: TGCAGTGCTAGAGATTTACAGGGGGCGGGCTCCTACAATGAGCAGTTCTTC

j_call: TRBJ2-3
d_call: -
clone_size: few
v_call: TRBV24-1
cdr3_aa: CATSPGREDTQYF
cdr3_nt: TGTGCCACCAGTCCCGGCCGGGAGGATACGCAGTATTTT

j_call: TRBJ1-5
d_call: -
clone_size: once
v_call: TRBV7-4
cdr3_aa: CASTDRDRSSNQPQHF
cdr3_nt: TGTGCCAGCACTGATCGGGACCGATCTAGCAATCAGCCCCAGCATTTT

j_call: TRBJ2-3
d_call: TRBD2
clone_size: -
v_call: TRBV4-1
cdr3_aa: CASSQVRGGTDTQYF
cdr3_nt: TGCGCCAGCAGCCAAGTTCGGGGGGGCACAGATACGCAGTATTTT

j_call: TRBJ2-5
d_call: -
clone_size: few
v_call: TRBV20-1
cdr3_aa: CSAQPGFETQYF
cdr3_nt: TGCAGTGCTCAGCCGGGTTTCGAGACCCAGTACTTC

j_call: TRBJ2-5
d_call: TRBD1
clone_size: few
v_call: TRBV12-3/TRBV12-4
cdr3_aa: CASSLQGAEETQYF
cdr3_nt: TGTGCCAGCAGCCTTCAGGGGGCGGAGGAGACCCAGTACTTC

j_call: TRBJ2-7
d_call: -
clone_size: few
v_call: TRBV29-1
cdr3_aa: CSVQGAPLYEQYF
cdr3_nt: TGCAGCGTTCAGGGTGCACCTCTCTACGAGCAGTACTTC

j_call: TRBJ2-2
d_call: TRBD2
clone_size: -
v_call: TRBV20-1
cdr3_aa: CSARLAGLRTGELFF
cdr3_nt: TGCAGTGCACGACTAGCGGGACTACGAACCGGGGAGCTGTTTTTT

j_call: TRBJ2-2
d_call: -
clone_size: few
v_call: TRBV6-5
cdr3_aa: CASSYRGRSGELFF
cdr3_nt: TGTGCCAGCAGTTATCGTGGTCGTTCCGGGGAGCTGTTTTTT

j_call: TRBJ2-1
d_call: TRBD2
clone_size: -
v_call: TRBV11-2
cdr3_aa: CASSSRTSGSQNNEQFF
cdr3_nt: TGTGCCAGCAGCTCCAGGACTAGCGGGAGTCAGAACAATGAGCAGTTCTTC